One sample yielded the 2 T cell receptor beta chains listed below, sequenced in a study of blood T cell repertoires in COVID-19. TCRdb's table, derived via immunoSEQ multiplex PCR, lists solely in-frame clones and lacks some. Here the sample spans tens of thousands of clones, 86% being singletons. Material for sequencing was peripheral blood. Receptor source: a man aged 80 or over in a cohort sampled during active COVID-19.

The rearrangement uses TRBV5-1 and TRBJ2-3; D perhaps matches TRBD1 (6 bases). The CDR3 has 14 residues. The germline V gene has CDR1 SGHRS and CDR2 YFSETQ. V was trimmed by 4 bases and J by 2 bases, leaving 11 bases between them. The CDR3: CASSHGQNTDTQYF. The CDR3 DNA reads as TGCGCCAGCAGCCACGGACAGAACACAGATACGCAGTATTTT.

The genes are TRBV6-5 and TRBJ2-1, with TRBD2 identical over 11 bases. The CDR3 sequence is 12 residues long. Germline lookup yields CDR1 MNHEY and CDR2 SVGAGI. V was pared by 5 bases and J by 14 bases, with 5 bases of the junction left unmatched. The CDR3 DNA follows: TGTGCCAGCAGTAAGACTAGCGGGGAGGAGTTCTTC. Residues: CASSKTSGEEFF.